This T cell receptor beta chain was sequenced in a study of cytomegalovirus exposure and HLA in healthy donors. The PCR employed 60 Vbeta primers together with 13 Jbeta primers. Libraries were prepared by immunoSEQ multiplex PCR; TCRdb keeps only in-frame clonotypes and omits some of them. The sample records around 120,000 clones, about 74% being singletons. The CDR3 has 15 amino acids. Germline V lookup: CDR1 SGHRS, CDR2 YFSETQ. Trimming took off 4 bases at V and 5 bases at J, with 18 bases between the two ends. Sequenced sample: PBMCs. The receptor's source is a woman between 35 and 50 years old in good health and CMV-seropositive. J is TRBJ1-1 and V is TRBV5-1; D unclear. The chain's CDR3 is CASSPNSGKGTEAFF. Written as DNA, the CDR3 is TGCGCCAGCAGCCCAAACTCCGGGAAGGGAACTGAAGCTTTCTTT. Drawing the rest from reference TRBV5-1 and TRBJ1-1, the complete variable domain is KAGVTQTPRYLIKTRGQQVTLSCSPISGHRSVSWYQQTPGQGLQFLFEYFSETQRNKGNFPGRFSGRQFSNSRSEMNVSTLELGDSALYLCASSPNSGKGTEAFFGQGTRLTVV.